The rows below give T cell receptor beta chains drawn from one sample of a study of control samples from healthy donors and cancer patients. Some clones are missing from TCRdb's copy, which holds only in-frame ones; the method was immunoSEQ multiplex PCR. The table has roughly 130,000 clones, around 94% seen once; the top ten hold approximately 15%. The material sequenced was PBMCs. All receptors derive from a man aged 55 to 70 with colorectal cancer. Each CDR3 is given with its conserved first and last residue. Fields, in order: V gene, D gene, J gene, CDR3 protein. The D gene is left open where the match is weak.

V: TRBV7-9
D: .
J: TRBJ1-6
CDR3: CASSLRGIRLHF

V: TRBV5-1
D: .
J: TRBJ1-1
CDR3: CASRGLNTEAFF

V: TRBV19
D: TRBD1
J: TRBJ1-2
CDR3: CASSNQGASSYGYTF

V: TRBV5-1
D: TRBD2
J: TRBJ2-2
CDR3: CASSSGTSGGSGTGELFF

V: TRBV7-2
D: .
J: TRBJ2-3
CDR3: CASSFSPRLDTQYF

V: TRBV6-6
D: .
J: TRBJ1-5
CDR3: CASSYGGASQPQHF

V: TRBV5-1
D: .
J: TRBJ1-3
CDR3: CAGSLDSSGSGNTIYF

V: TRBV25-1
D: .
J: TRBJ1-3
CDR3: CASSEEGERNTIYF

V: TRBV27
D: .
J: TRBJ2-7
CDR3: CATSTHPRDEQYF

V: TRBV6-5
D: TRBD1
J: TRBJ1-1
CDR3: CASSRGRDTEAFF

V: TRBV6-6
D: .
J: TRBJ1-2
CDR3: CASSSYDEGGYGYTF

V: TRBV11-2
D: .
J: TRBJ1-2
CDR3: CASSLEEGLRYGYTF

V: TRBV12-3/TRBV12-4
D: TRBD1
J: TRBJ2-7
CDR3: CASRLQGTYEQYF

V: TRBV10-2
D: TRBD1
J: TRBJ1-6
CDR3: CASSDRGEPPLHF

V: TRBV2
D: .
J: TRBJ1-6
CDR3: CASTELREGSGFHF

V: TRBV4-1
D: TRBD2
J: TRBJ2-7
CDR3: CASSQNFDRLAGVYEQYF

V: TRBV5-3
D: TRBD1
J: TRBJ1-2
CDR3: CARSLGQEHYGYTF

V: TRBV12-3/TRBV12-4
D: .
J: TRBJ1-2
CDR3: CASSLVGAGYTF

V: TRBV6-4
D: .
J: TRBJ2-3
CDR3: CASSEQGSTDTQYF

V: TRBV7-6
D: TRBD2
J: TRBJ2-7
CDR3: CASSSRVSGGAYEQYF

V: TRBV9
D: .
J: TRBJ1-3
CDR3: CASSVRAGNTIYF